The T cell receptor beta chain under discussion was sequenced for a study of shared clonotypes between healthy human individuals. Study-wide background: Contributing individuals were two females and three males aged 18 to 49.

Trimming at V came to 5 bases and at J to 2 bases, leaving 15 bases not matched to a gene. Germline V lookup: CDR1 MDHEN, CDR2 SYDVKM. The length of the CDR3 is 19 residues. Study results and limitations: For naive CD4 cells, around 5.1% of clonotypes were shared across a handful of donors.

As regards this clone: What it binds is not known.

Sorted-subset replicate PCRs used around 200 ng of genomic DNA. This amount corresponded to tens of thousands of T cell genomes. This table comes from immunoSEQ multiplex PCR, and its TCRdb copy is limited to in-frame clones, with some not included. The sample has approximately 2.5 million clones; approximately 90% are singletons. Naive CD4+ cells were CD45RA-selected; the remaining cells were memory. The TCR comes from a young man in good health. Sequenced: naive CD4+ T cells sorted from blood. Stated subset: CD45RA+ positively selected. The V gene is TRBV28, the J gene TRBJ2-7; 13 bases line up with TRBD2. The CDR3 DNA is TGTGCCAGCAGTACCCCCGGGACTAGCGGGGTTATTGGCCCCTACGAGCAGTACTTC. Protein sequence: CASSTPGTSGVIGPYEQYF.